The sequence of this T cell receptor (beta chain) was determined in a study of human T cells and chemical hapten exposure. Time point defined: healthy volunteer bleed at 2 weeks. From whole blood left unfractionated, total RNA was extracted. In the original analysis: The number of TCRs in each sample had a median of approximately 95,000 and spanned roughly 23,224 to 750,000. TCRdb passed the RACE reads through MiXCR, listing each CDR3 protein once. The V and J calls come from TCRdb's annotation, not from the publication. The sample includes about 130,000 distinct CDR3 sequences, approximately 9% of them seen just once. As regards this clonotype: Its target is unknown.

The junction had 14 bases not matched to a gene; V was cut back by 6 bases and J by 0 bases. This CDR3 is built from 17 residues. Per germline, CDR1 DFQATT and CDR2 SNEGSKA (reference sequence). Findings of the study overall: TCRs at a frequency above 1 in 1000 stayed unchanged with DPC sensitization.

The TCR was taken from a male donor in good health. Some clones in this sample may be carry-over from other donors' samples. Sequences were obtained from whole blood. The rearrangement links TRBV20-1 to TRBJ2-3; the match to TRBD1 covers 8 bases. The CDR3 protein is CSASRPDRAPSTDTQYF. In DNA, the CDR3 is TGCAGTGCCTCGAGGCCGGACAGGGCCCCTAGCACAGATACGCAGTATTTT.